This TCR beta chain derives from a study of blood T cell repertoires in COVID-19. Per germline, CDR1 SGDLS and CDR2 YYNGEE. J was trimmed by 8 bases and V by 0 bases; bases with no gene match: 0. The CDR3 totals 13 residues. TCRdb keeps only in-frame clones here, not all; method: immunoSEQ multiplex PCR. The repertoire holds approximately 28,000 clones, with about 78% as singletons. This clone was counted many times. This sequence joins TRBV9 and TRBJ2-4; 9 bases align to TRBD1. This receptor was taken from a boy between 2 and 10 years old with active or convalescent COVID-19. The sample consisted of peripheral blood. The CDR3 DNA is TGTGCCAGCAGCGTAGGGACAGGGGACATTCAGTACTTC. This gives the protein CASSVGTGDIQYF.